Many counts were recorded for the clone carrying this T cell receptor beta chain. This sample stems from a study of T cells in Graves' hyperthyroidism and ophthalmopathy. Germline CDR1 PRHDT, CDR2 FYEKMQ (reference sequence). The CDR3 is 15 residues long. V was cut by 5 bases and J by 0 bases, with 11 bases left in between. Ophthalmopathy patients all had a Clinical Activity Score of at least 3, a NOSPECS grade of at least 4 and disease under 3 months old. Authors of the study amplified TCR beta CDR3 regions from RNA transcripts. Initially, a first-round RT-PCR of the TCR CDR3 employed the HTBI primer set. TCRdb recomputed calls from the multiplex PCR reads with MiXCR, one row per CDR3 protein. The table shows roughly 350,000 distinct CDR3 sequences, with roughly an eighth occurring only once.

This sequence was found in a woman aged 40 to 49 with Graves' ophthalmopathy. Sequenced: blood. The genes are TRBV13 and TRBJ2-1; D gene unclear. The CDR3 coding sequence is TGTGCCAGCAGCGCCCCCCAGAGCTCCTACAATGAGCAGTTCTTC. Its protein product is CASSAPQSSYNEQFF. Full variable domain (rest looked up from reference TRBV13 and TRBJ2-1): AAGVIQSPRHLIKEKRETATLKCYPIPRHDTVYWYQQGPGQDPQFLISFYEKMQSDKGSIPDRFSAQQFSDYHSELNMSSLELGDSALYFCASSAPQSSYNEQFFGPGTRLTVL.